A single TCR beta chain is shown here with its context. The table came from immunoSEQ multiplex PCR; TCRdb's copy has only in-frame clones and leaves some out. This table has about 230,000 clones, about 90% appearing once. The germline gives CDR1 SGHRS, CDR2 YFSETQ. The CDR3 covers 14 residues. V was clipped by 4 bases and J by 2 bases; unmatched bases: 5. The source of the sample is a study of blood T cell repertoires in COVID-19. This sequence originates from a woman in her 30s who had been exposed to COVID-19. Sequenced input: PBMCs or T cells enriched from blood (not recorded which). This sequence joins TRBV5-1 and TRBJ2-7; 8 bases map to TRBD2. The CDR3 region is CASSQGSGTYEQYF. In nucleotides, the CDR3 is TGCGCCAGCAGCCAGGGTAGCGGGACCTACGAGCAGTACTTC.